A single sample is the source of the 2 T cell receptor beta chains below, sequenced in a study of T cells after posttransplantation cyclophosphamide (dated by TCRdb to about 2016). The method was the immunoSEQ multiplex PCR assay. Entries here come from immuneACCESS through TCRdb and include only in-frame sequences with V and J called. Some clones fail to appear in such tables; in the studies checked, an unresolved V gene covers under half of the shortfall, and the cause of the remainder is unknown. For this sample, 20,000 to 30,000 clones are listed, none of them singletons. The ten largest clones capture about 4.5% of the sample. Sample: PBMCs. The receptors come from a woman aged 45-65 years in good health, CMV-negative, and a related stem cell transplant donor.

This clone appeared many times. The CDR3 here is CASSLAISYRGRGNTIYF. In nucleotides, the CDR3 is TGCGCCAGCAGCTTGGCCATCTCTTACAGGGGGCGCGGAAACACCATATATTTT. The gene calls are TRBV5-1 and TRBJ1-3; TRBD1 aligns across 9 bases. Germline CDR1 reads SGHRS; CDR2 reads YFSETQ. The CDR3 length is 18 residues. With V trimmed by 0 bases and J by 4 bases, 11 bases remained unmatched.

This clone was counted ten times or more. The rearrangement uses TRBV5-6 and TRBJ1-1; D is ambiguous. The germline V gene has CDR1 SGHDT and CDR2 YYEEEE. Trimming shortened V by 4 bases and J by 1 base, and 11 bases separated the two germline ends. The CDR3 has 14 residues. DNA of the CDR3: TGTGCCAGCAGCACGGGAGATCGGAACACTGAAGCTTTCTTT. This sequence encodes CASSTGDRNTEAFF.